This is a list of T cell receptor beta chains from one sample in a study of T cells in Graves' hyperthyroidism and ophthalmopathy. TCRdb reprocessed the multiplex PCR reads via MiXCR and lists one record per CDR3 protein. The table lists 550,000 to 850,000 distinct CDR3 sequences, around 20% of them singletons, with over 15% in the top ten. Sequenced input: blood. Receptor source: a woman between 50 and 59 years old with Graves' hyperthyroidism that later progressed to Graves' ophthalmopathy. Each CDR3 is given without its conserved first and last residue. The D gene is left open where the match is weak. Size is stated for part of the rows, as once, few or many counts, or as a class when the clone is expanded.

abundance: few; d_gene: -; j_gene: TRBJ1-1; len: 14; v_gene: TRBV6-1; CDR3aa: ASSQLRTERNTEAF
abundance: -; d_gene: TRBD1; j_gene: TRBJ1-3; len: 14; v_gene: TRBV30; CDR3aa: AWSPGQGIYGNTIY
abundance: -; d_gene: -; j_gene: TRBJ1-2; len: 10; v_gene: TRBV12-3/TRBV12-4; CDR3aa: ASRLQGHGYT
abundance: few; d_gene: TRBD1; j_gene: TRBJ1-6; len: 12; v_gene: TRBV12-3/TRBV12-4; CDR3aa: ASTRQGKSSPLH
abundance: few; d_gene: TRBD1; j_gene: TRBJ1-1; len: 12; v_gene: TRBV9; CDR3aa: ASSGETGYTEAF
abundance: -; d_gene: -; j_gene: TRBJ1-3; len: 12; v_gene: TRBV9; CDR3aa: ASSPVTTGNTIY
abundance: -; d_gene: TRBD1; j_gene: TRBJ1-6; len: 12; v_gene: TRBV30; CDR3aa: AWTLTGRDSPLH
abundance: -; d_gene: -; j_gene: TRBJ1-1; len: 14; v_gene: TRBV2; CDR3aa: ASRDPGPIMNTEAF
abundance: -; d_gene: -; j_gene: TRBJ1-3; len: 13; v_gene: TRBV30; CDR3aa: AWSVRQSIGNTIY
abundance: few; d_gene: -; j_gene: TRBJ2-7; len: 10; v_gene: TRBV7-2; CDR3aa: ASSPIRAEQY
abundance: many; d_gene: -; j_gene: TRBJ1-6; len: 13; v_gene: TRBV5-1; CDR3aa: ASSALQGLFRPLH
abundance: few; d_gene: TRBD2; j_gene: TRBJ2-1; len: 13; v_gene: TRBV12-3/TRBV12-4; CDR3aa: ASSILAGPYNEQF
abundance: -; d_gene: TRBD1; j_gene: TRBJ2-3; len: 12; v_gene: TRBV6-1; CDR3aa: ASSEDRGGDTQY
abundance: few; d_gene: TRBD2; j_gene: TRBJ2-3; len: 13; v_gene: TRBV5-1; CDR3aa: ASSSLPGGDDTQY
abundance: -; d_gene: -; j_gene: TRBJ1-6; len: 13; v_gene: TRBV7-2; CDR3aa: ASRQDRKSNSPLH
abundance: many; d_gene: -; j_gene: TRBJ1-1; len: 13; v_gene: TRBV18; CDR3aa: ASSRRVGRNTEAF
abundance: many; d_gene: TRBD1; j_gene: TRBJ2-4; len: 14; v_gene: TRBV7-9; CDR3aa: ASSSTGGLAKNIQY
abundance: few; d_gene: -; j_gene: TRBJ1-6; len: 16; v_gene: TRBV12-3/TRBV12-4; CDR3aa: ASSLVHPPALGNSPLH
abundance: many; d_gene: -; j_gene: TRBJ1-1; len: 15; v_gene: TRBV11-2; CDR3aa: ASSIYWGGTRRGEAF
abundance: -; d_gene: -; j_gene: TRBJ1-2; len: 15; v_gene: TRBV6-1; CDR3aa: ASSEGFGLKSDYGYT
abundance: few; d_gene: -; j_gene: TRBJ2-2; len: 14; v_gene: TRBV6-1; CDR3aa: ASRRSGTTNTGELF
abundance: few; d_gene: -; j_gene: TRBJ2-1; len: 11; v_gene: TRBV29-1; CDR3aa: SAVGYSGNEQF
abundance: few; d_gene: -; j_gene: TRBJ2-5; len: 13; v_gene: TRBV15; CDR3aa: ATSESRGVQETQY
abundance: few; d_gene: -; j_gene: TRBJ1-2; len: 13; v_gene: TRBV19; CDR3aa: ASRAGAEESYGYT
abundance: few; d_gene: TRBD1; j_gene: TRBJ2-7; len: 13; v_gene: TRBV27; CDR3aa: ASSLAQGASYEQY
abundance: -; d_gene: -; j_gene: TRBJ1-1; len: 14; v_gene: TRBV2; CDR3aa: ASRLKRGGLNTEAF
abundance: -; d_gene: TRBD1; j_gene: TRBJ2-7; len: 11; v_gene: TRBV30; CDR3aa: AWNRGQTYEQY